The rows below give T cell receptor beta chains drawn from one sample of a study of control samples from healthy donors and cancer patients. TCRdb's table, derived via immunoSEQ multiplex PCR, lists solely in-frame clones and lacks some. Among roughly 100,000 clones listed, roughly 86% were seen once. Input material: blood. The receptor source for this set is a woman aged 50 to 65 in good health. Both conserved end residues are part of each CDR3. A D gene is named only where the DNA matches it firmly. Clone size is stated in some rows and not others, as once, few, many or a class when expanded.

CSVSGTSGPSAQYF	TGCAGCGTTTCCGGGACTAGCGGGCCGTCGGCCCAGTACTTC	TRBD2	once	TRBV29-1	TRBJ2-5
CASSPTGGVGSNEKLFF	TGTGCCAGCAGCCCGACAGGGGGTGTAGGGTCTAATGAAAAACTGTTTTTT	TRBD1	NA	TRBV5-6	TRBJ1-4
CASSSARDHSNQPQHF	TGTGCCAGCAGTTCCGCCCGGGACCATAGCAATCAGCCCCAGCATTTT	NA	NA	TRBV28	TRBJ1-5
CASSQATGGPGTGELFF	TGCGCCAGCAGCCAAGCAACGGGAGGGCCGGGCACCGGGGAGCTGTTTTTT	TRBD2	once	TRBV4-3	TRBJ2-2
CASSYRHDRDQPQHF	TGTGCCAGCAGTTACCGACATGACAGGGATCAGCCCCAGCATTTT	TRBD1	NA	TRBV6-6	TRBJ1-5
CASSSMRAGRDGYTF	TGTGCCAGCAGTTCTATGAGGGCAGGGAGGGATGGCTACACCTTC	NA	NA	TRBV27	TRBJ1-2
CASSSDFTGPTRGATQYF	TGTGCCAGCAGCTCCGATTTCACCGGGCCTACAAGGGGCGCGACCCAGTACTTC	NA	NA	TRBV7-6	TRBJ2-5
CASSYRGQASEQYF	TGTGCCAGCAGTTACAGGGGACAGGCCTCGGAGCAGTACTTC	TRBD1	NA	TRBV6-6	TRBJ2-7
CASSWGQGGQPQHF	TGTGCCAGCAGTTGGGGACAGGGGGGCCAGCCCCAGCATTTT	TRBD1	NA	TRBV28	TRBJ1-5
CASSFLRGYEQYF	TGTGCCAGCAGTTTCCTACGGGGCTACGAGCAGTACTTC	NA	NA	TRBV12-3/TRBV12-4	TRBJ2-7
CASSQEGKKVKKLFF	TGTGCCAGCAGCCAAGAGGGAAAGAAGGTGAAAAAACTGTTTTTT	NA	NA	TRBV11-3	TRBJ1-4
CASSSGELGFFRPYSPLHF	TGTGCCAGCAGTTCAGGGGAGTTGGGGTTTTTTAGGCCCTATTCACCCCTCCACTTT	NA	once	TRBV28	TRBJ1-6
CASSPGLGGYEQYF	TGTGCCAGCTCACCGGGACTGGGGGGGTACGAGCAGTACTTC	TRBD2	NA	TRBV18	TRBJ2-7
CASSQDGGVLDEQYF	TGCGCCAGCAGCCAAGATGGAGGGGTTCTGGACGAGCAGTACTTC	NA	NA	TRBV4-1	TRBJ2-7
CASSLRTGGRETDTQYF	TGTGCCAGCTCACTCCGTACGGGCGGGAGAGAGACAGATACGCAGTATTTT	TRBD2	NA	TRBV18	TRBJ2-3
CASSPGLNTEAFF	TGTGCCAGCAGCCCAGGGCTGAACACTGAAGCTTTCTTT	NA	NA	TRBV7-2	TRBJ1-1
CASSPNSGYEQYF	TGTGCCAGCTCACCGAACAGCGGCTACGAGCAGTACTTC	NA	NA	TRBV18	TRBJ2-7
CASSSFSLVQRTGELFF	TGTGCCAGCAGCTCCTTCTCCCTGGTTCAAAGGACCGGGGAGCTGTTTTTT	NA	NA	TRBV11-2	TRBJ2-2
CASSCGQGGGGYTF	TGTGCCAGCAGCTGTGGACAGGGCGGAGGTGGCTACACCTTC	TRBD1	NA	TRBV7-7	TRBJ1-2
CASSQPGLAVRGEQFF	TGTGCCAGCAGCCAACCGGGACTAGCGGTCCGGGGTGAGCAGTTCTTC	TRBD2	NA	TRBV5-6	TRBJ2-1
CASSLAFTTDTQYF	TGCGCCAGCAGCTTGGCTTTTACCACAGATACGCAGTATTTT	NA	NA	TRBV5-1	TRBJ2-3
CASSLNPTDSSQYF	TGTGCCAGCAGCTTAAACCCGACGGACAGCTCGCAGTACTTC	NA	NA	TRBV7-2	TRBJ2-7
CASRGVAGELFF	TGTGCCAGCCGAGGAGTAGCCGGGGAGCTGTTTTTT	NA	NA	TRBV7-3	TRBJ2-2
CASSFSLTDTQYF	TGTGCCAGCAGTTTCTCCCTGACAGATACGCAGTATTTT	NA	NA	TRBV28	TRBJ2-3
CASRDLISGRVGNEQFF	TGCGCCAGCAGGGACTTGATTAGCGGGAGAGTGGGCAATGAGCAGTTCTTC	TRBD2	NA	TRBV10-2	TRBJ2-1
CASSQRPPASYNEQFF	TGCGCCAGCAGTCAAAGACCTCCCGCCTCCTACAATGAGCAGTTCTTC	NA	NA	TRBV23-1	TRBJ2-1
CASSQAEETQYF	TGTGCCAGCAGCCAAGCGGAAGAGACCCAGTACTTC	NA	NA	TRBV3-1/TRBV3-2	TRBJ2-5
CASSLREGYGYTF	TGTGCCAGCAGTTTAAGGGAGGGGTATGGCTACACCTTC	NA	NA	TRBV27	TRBJ1-2
CAISDPGLADSSYEQYF	TGTGCCATCAGTGACCCGGGACTAGCGGACAGCTCCTACGAGCAGTACTTC	TRBD2	NA	TRBV10-3	TRBJ2-7
CASSRGNQNNEQFF	TGTGCCAGCAGCCGGGGCAATCAAAACAATGAGCAGTTCTTC	NA	few	TRBV3-1/TRBV3-2	TRBJ2-1
CASSFGGTVVQQYF	TGTGCCAGCAGTTTCGGCGGGACCGTGGTACAGCAGTACTTC	NA	NA	TRBV28	TRBJ2-7
CASSYPLTGGNEQFF	TGTGCCAGCAGTTATCCCTTAACAGGGGGCAATGAGCAGTTCTTC	TRBD1	NA	TRBV6-2/TRBV6-3	TRBJ2-1
CASSLAGVNYGYTF	TGTGCCAGCAGCTTGGCCGGGGTTAACTATGGCTACACCTTC	NA	NA	TRBV5-4	TRBJ1-2
CSASEPSGGANTQYF	TGCAGTGCTAGTGAACCTAGCGGGGGGGCCAATACGCAGTATTTT	TRBD2	NA	TRBV20-1	TRBJ2-3
CASSPYGSGANVLTF	TGTGCCAGCAGCCCTTATGGATCTGGGGCCAACGTCCTGACTTTC	NA	NA	TRBV14	TRBJ2-6
CASSPPFSSGRAEQFF	TGTGCCAGCTCACCACCATTCTCTAGCGGGAGGGCCGAGCAGTTCTTC	TRBD2	once	TRBV18	TRBJ2-1
CASSLGLQRTGTYNEQFF	TGTGCCAGCAGTTTAGGACTACAACGGACAGGTACCTACAATGAGCAGTTCTTC	NA	NA	TRBV27	TRBJ2-1
CASGSRYGTSTDTQYF	TGTGCTAGTGGTTCCCGTTACGGCACTAGCACAGATACGCAGTATTTT	NA	NA	TRBV12-5	TRBJ2-3
CAISSRTNEKLFF	TGTGCCATCAGTTCCAGAACTAATGAAAAACTGTTTTTT	NA	once	TRBV10-3	TRBJ1-4
CASSFFAAGGADTQYF	TGTGCCAGCAGCTTTTTCGCCGCGGGGGGCGCAGATACGCAGTATTTT	TRBD2	NA	TRBV7-3	TRBJ2-3
CASSQDLQGGAFF	TGCGCCAGCAGCCAGGATTTACAGGGAGGAGCTTTCTTT	NA	NA	TRBV4-3	TRBJ1-1
CASSEEGELWGNTIYF	TGTGCCAGCAGTGAAGAGGGCGAGCTTTGGGGAAACACCATATATTTT	NA	few	TRBV2	TRBJ1-3
CASSSLGLAKYNEQFF	TGTGCCAGCAGCTCACTGGGACTAGCGAAGTACAATGAGCAGTTCTTC	TRBD2	once	TRBV7-2	TRBJ2-1
CASSYRQAYGYTF	TGTGCCAGCAGCTACCGACAGGCTTATGGCTACACCTTC	NA	NA	TRBV11-3	TRBJ1-2
CASSLRVGVAGYTGELFF	TGTGCCAGCAGCCTAAGGGTCGGGGTAGCGGGATATACCGGGGAGCTGTTTTTT	TRBD2	NA	TRBV9	TRBJ2-2
CASGDRGISGANVLTF	TGTGCCAGTGGGGACAGAGGCATCTCTGGGGCCAACGTCCTGACTTTC	TRBD1	NA	TRBV19	TRBJ2-6
CASSLWTKETQYF	TGTGCCAGCAGTTTATGGACAAAAGAGACCCAGTACTTC	NA	NA	TRBV28	TRBJ2-5
CASSPQWGEAYNEQFF	TGTGCCAGCAGCCCCCAGTGGGGGGAGGCCTACAATGAGCAGTTCTTC	NA	NA	TRBV7-3	TRBJ2-1
CASSPEDLNAEAFF	TGTGCCAGCTCACCAGAAGATTTGAACGCCGAAGCTTTCTTT	NA	once	TRBV18	TRBJ1-1